This T cell receptor (beta chain) is from a study of T cell changes during pregnancy in multiple sclerosis. The CDR3 covers 17 residues. V lost 3 bases and J lost 1, with 18 bases in between. The germline V gene encodes CDR1 SGHRS and CDR2 YFSETQ. Sequenced by immunoSEQ multiplex PCR; TCRdb stores in-frame clones only, minus some. Altogether 39,000 or so clones are present, around 92% being singletons, with the ten largest covering under 30%. The sequence was collected from a female donor with multiple sclerosis, enrolled in a pregnancy study. The sequenced sample was CD8+ T cells from peripheral blood mononuclear cells, obtained before pregnancy. This chain links TRBV5-1 with TRBJ2-3, with D possibly being TRBD2 (5 bases). DNA of the CDR3: TGCGCCAGCAGCTGGCACAGAGGGCTAGCAGGCACAGATACGCAGTATTTT. Its translation: CASSWHRGLAGTDTQYF.